The clone carrying this TCR beta chain was seen ten or more times. This sample was included in a study of molecular identifiers for immune sequencing clone quantification. The authors sorted naive CD8 T cells as CD8+CD4-CCR7+CD45RA+. TCRdb re-analysed the PCR reads in MiXCR, keeping a single row per CDR3 protein. The table lists around 470,000 distinct CDR3 sequences, less than 30% of them singletons. Deletions cut 2 bases from V and 1 base from J, with 8 bases between. This CDR3 has 14 amino acids. Looked up from germline, CDR1 is MNHNS and CDR2 is SASEGT. The chain combines TRBV6-1 with TRBJ1-1; perhaps TRBD1 as D (6 bases). Sequencing used naive CD8+ T cells from blood, with Jurkat cell RNA spiked in. Subset specified: FACS-sorted CD8+CD4-CCR7+CD45RA+ naive T cells. The source is a human donor in good health. Some libraries in this study had Jurkat cell RNA spiked in. CDR3 in amino acids: CASSERGQNTEAFF. The CDR3 bases are TGTGCCAGCAGTGAAAGGGGACAGAACACTGAAGCTTTCTTT.